These 12 T cell receptor beta chains share one sample of origin, sequenced in a study of Tregs in tolerant kidney transplant recipients. Only in-frame clones appear in the TCRdb table, and some are missing; sequencing was by immunoSEQ multiplex PCR. Altogether about 110,000 clones are present, around 90% being singletons, with the ten largest covering about 0.35%. This specimen consisted of CD4+ T cells from blood, obtained before the transplant. These receptors originate from a human donor who received a combined kidney and bone marrow transplant.

The gene calls are TRBV29-1 and TRBJ2-7; D is unresolved. There are 13 residues in the CDR3. Germline CDR1 and CDR2: SQVTM and ANQGSEA. The V and J ends lost 4 bases and 2 bases respectively, with 12 bases between them. In DNA form, the CDR3 reads TGCAGCGTTGTGCGAGGCCTTCCCTACGAGCAGTACTTC. Its translation is CSVVRGLPYEQYF.

The chain is built from TRBV5-1 and TRBJ2-5; the D gene is possibly TRBD2 (5 bases). This CDR3 has 12 amino acids. Trimming stripped 3 bases from V and 4 bases from J, with 7 bases between. CDR1 is SGHRS, CDR2 YFSETQ, per germline. The CDR3 DNA sequence: TGCGCCAGCAGCTCCGGGGTAGAGACCCAGTACTTC. This encodes CASSSGVETQYF. The variable domain in full, with the rest retrieved from reference TRBV5-1 and TRBJ2-5, is KAGVTQTPRYLIKTRGQQVTLSCSPISGHRSVSWYQQTPGQGLQFLFEYFSETQRNKGNFPGRFSGRQFSNSRSEMNVSTLELGDSALYLCASSSGVETQYFGPGTRLLVL.

The J gene is TRBJ2-7, the V gene TRBV4-3; D is uncertain. V was trimmed by 0 bases and J by 3 bases, leaving 9 bases between them. The CDR3 has 14 amino acids. The V gene's germline CDR1 is LGHNA and CDR2 YSLEER. CDR3 residues: CASSQDPWSYEQYF. For the CDR3, the DNA is TGCGCCAGCAGCCAAGATCCGTGGAGCTACGAGCAGTACTTC.

The chain recombines TRBV5-6 with TRBJ2-1; TRBD1 matches at 7 bases. The trim removed 4 bases at V and 6 bases at J, leaving 13 bases unmatched. This CDR3 has 16 residues. In germline, CDR1 is SGHDT, CDR2 YYEEEE. CDR3 in amino acids: CASSLRTGRRANEQFF. The CDR3 nucleotides read TGTGCCAGCAGCCTCCGGACAGGTCGTCGGGCCAATGAGCAGTTCTTC.

The V gene is TRBV18, the J gene TRBJ2-1, with D unclear. V shed 2 bases and J shed 5 bases, with 7 bases lying between them. CDR1 is KGHSH, CDR2 LQKENI, per germline. The CDR3 is made up of 13 amino acids. This CDR3 is CASSPSRNNEQFF. CDR3 coding DNA: TGTGCCAGCTCACCATCGAGGAACAATGAGCAGTTCTTC.

The rearrangement joins TRBV2 to TRBJ2-7; D is unresolved. CDR3 size: 15 residues. The germline V and J ends were trimmed by 2 bases and 1 base, with 12 bases remaining between them. Germline loops: CDR1 SNHLY, CDR2 FYNNEI. The CDR3 loop is CASSETQVISYEQYF. CDR3 coding DNA: TGTGCCAGCAGTGAAACGCAGGTTATTTCCTACGAGCAGTACTTC.

J is TRBJ2-3 and V is TRBV7-9, with D possibly TRBD2 on 6 matching bases. The V and J ends lost 0 bases and 3 bases respectively, with 7 bases between them. The CDR3 is made up of 14 amino acids. From germline, CDR1 is SEHNR and CDR2 FQNEAQ (reference sequence). The CDR3 reads CASSLAGLTDTQYF. The CDR3 nucleotides are TGTGCCAGCAGCTTAGCGGGACTGACAGATACGCAGTATTTT.

In DNA, the CDR3 is TGTGCCAGCAGCGTAGGGCCCCGAAACACTGAAGCTTTCTTT. This codes for CASSVGPRNTEAFF. The gene calls are TRBV9 and TRBJ1-1; D remains ambiguous. With 0 bases removed from V and 2 bases from J, the gap between germline ends came to 8 bases. Germline CDR1 reads SGDLS; CDR2 reads YYNGEE. The CDR3 spans 14 residues.

The chain employs TRBV5-4 and TRBJ1-2, with a possible D match to TRBD1 (5 bases). The CDR3 is 15 amino acids. Germline V lookup: CDR1 SGHNT, CDR2 YYREEE (reference sequence). V was pared by 4 bases and J by 4 bases, with 17 bases between. The CDR3 loop reads CASSPEGALSYGYTF. For the CDR3, the DNA is TGTGCCAGCAGCCCGGAAGGGGCGCTGAGCTATGGCTACACCTTC.

This rearrangement joins TRBV5-1 to TRBJ2-1; 8 bases fit TRBD2. Germline loops: CDR1 SGHRS, CDR2 YFSETQ. V shed 2 bases, J shed 5 bases, and the junction held 3 bases outside the gene matches. This CDR3 has 14 amino acids. The CDR3 region has the DNA TGCGCCAGCAGCTTACTAGCGGAGGACAATGAGCAGTTCTTC. Its translation: CASSLLAEDNEQFF. The whole variable domain, remainder taken from reference TRBV5-1 and TRBJ2-1, is KAGVTQTPRYLIKTRGQQVTLSCSPISGHRSVSWYQQTPGQGLQFLFEYFSETQRNKGNFPGRFSGRQFSNSRSEMNVSTLELGDSALYLCASSLLAEDNEQFFGPGTRLTVL.

The chain employs TRBV18 and TRBJ2-5; D gene uncertain. CDR1 is KGHSH and CDR2 is LQKENI in the germline V gene. V lost 3 bases and J 5 bases, leaving 16 bases between the germline ends. This CDR3 region has 15 residues. This chain's CDR3 is CASSPAPGSWETQYF. DNA for the CDR3: TGTGCCAGCTCACCCGCTCCCGGTAGCTGGGAGACCCAGTACTTC.

The chain links TRBV27 to TRBJ2-1, with a possible D match to TRBD2 (6 bases). Germline lookup yields CDR1 MNHEY and CDR2 SMNVEV (reference sequence). V gave up 5 bases and J gave up 8 bases, with 16 bases separating them. There are 14 residues in the CDR3. CDR3 DNA sequence: TGTGCCAGCAGTCCGCTCGGAAGCGGGCATGAGCAGTTCTTC. It codes for CASSPLGSGHEQFF.